This entry features one T cell receptor beta chain sequence. Treatment noted: around 19 received Ad26.COV2.S at low or high dose, single or two shots; roughly five received placebo; per-sample allocation not given. Vaccine and placebo recipients were sampled on day 63 after the first injection. This record comes from a study of Ad26.COV2.S vaccination and SARS-CoV-2 variants. Libraries were prepared by immunoSEQ multiplex PCR; TCRdb keeps only in-frame clonotypes and omits some of them. The sample shows roughly 390,000 clones, 88% of them seen only once. The germline V gene encodes CDR1 ENHRY and CDR2 SYGVKD. The CDR3 loop spans 14 amino acids. With 4 bases removed from V and 6 bases from J, the gap between germline ends came to 13 bases.

V gene TRBV10-3 combines with J gene TRBJ1-5; D gene uncertain. The origin of this receptor is a person aged 18 to 59 who received the Ad26.COV2.S COVID-19 vaccine or a placebo. The sequences come from peripheral blood, collected in a trial of Ad26.COV2.S vaccine versus placebo. CDR3 amino acids: CAISAGPGGQPQHF. The CDR3 DNA is TGTGCCATCAGTGCCGGACCAGGAGGTCAGCCCCAGCATTTT.